Listed here are 14 T cell receptor beta chains from one sample, sequenced in a study of early T cells in non-severe SARS-CoV-2 infection. Using its own MiXCR run on the 5' RACE reads, TCRdb lists one record per CDR3 protein. The sample lists about 80,000 distinct CDR3 sequences, approximately 12% seen once, with around a sixth in the top ten. The sample consisted of whole blood, taken at baseline. The receptor set was obtained from an adult who was a healthcare worker with PCR-confirmed SARS-CoV-2 infection or an uninfected control (not recorded which). The donor label of this sample is uncertain.

This clonotype was counted only a few times. The V gene is TRBV7-7, the J gene TRBJ2-5; D uncertain. The germline V gene has CDR1 SSHAT and CDR2 FNYEAQ (reference sequence). The CDR3 runs 16 residues. V lost 4 bases to trimming and J lost 4 bases, with 19 bases between them. DNA for the CDR3: TGTGCCAGCAGCTCGAGTTCCAATCCCGGGCCAGAGACCCAGTACTTC. As protein: CASSSSSNPGPETQYF.

This clonotype appeared a few times. The chain has TRBV4-3 and TRBJ1-5; TRBD1 matches 8 bases. The germline V gene encodes CDR1 LGHNA and CDR2 YSLEER. J lost 5 bases, V lost 3 bases, and 9 bases had no gene match. This CDR3 spans 16 amino acids. The chain's CDR3 is CASSQDGQGGDQPQHF. CDR3 coding DNA: TGCGCCAGCAGCCAGGATGGACAGGGAGGCGATCAGCCCCAGCATTTT.

This clonotype showed up many times. The rearrangement uses TRBV5-1 and TRBJ1-2, with unresolved D. This CDR3 region has 14 residues. Trimming cost V 1 base and J 4 bases, with 11 bases left between them. The germline V gene encodes CDR1 SGHRS and CDR2 YFSETQ. The CDR3 region is CASSLRNSGYGYTF. CDR3 DNA sequence: TGCGCCAGCAGCTTGCGGAACTCCGGCTATGGCTACACCTTC.

This clonotype has more than one count but fewer than ten. The rearrangement uses TRBV6-1 and TRBJ2-3; TRBD2 aligns across 8 bases. The ends lost 7 bases at V and 1 base at J; junction bases unmatched: 7. The CDR3 has 15 residues. The V gene's germline CDR1 is MNHNS and CDR2 SASEGT. CDR3 sequence (DNA): TGTGCCAGCACTGGCGGGAGGAGGGGCACAGATACGCAGTATTTT. Protein: CASTGGRRGTDTQYF.

This clonotype was counted at least ten times. V usage is TRBV4-3 and J usage is TRBJ2-1; D is unresolved. The germline V gene has CDR1 LGHNA and CDR2 YSLEER. The CDR3 loop spans 13 amino acids. V lost 4 bases and J 4 bases, leaving 8 bases between the germline ends. CDR3 sequence (DNA): TGCGCCAGCAGCCGATTTTCGTACAATGAGCAGTTCTTC. This gives the protein CASSRFSYNEQFF.

The V call is TRBV2, the J call TRBJ2-5; TRBD2 matches 8 bases. V lost 5 bases, J lost 2 bases, and 7 bases stayed unmatched. The CDR3 is 15 residues long. Germline CDR1 SNHLY, CDR2 FYNNEI. This CDR3 is CASSRQLAVQETQYF. Here the CDR3 DNA reads TGTGCCAGCAGTCGACAACTAGCGGTACAAGAGACCCAGTACTTC.

This clonotype was seen a few times. The chain is built from TRBV7-3 and TRBJ2-2; TRBD2 aligns across 7 bases. CDR1 SGHTA and CDR2 FQGTGA come from the germline V gene. CDR3 length: 15 amino acids. The V segment lost 4 bases and the J segment 6 bases; nucleotides outside the gene matches: 8. CDR3 loop: CASSSAGTEAGELFF. The DNA of the CDR3 is TGTGCCAGCAGCTCAGCGGGAACGGAGGCCGGGGAGCTGTTTTTT.

This clonotype was seen a few times. The CDR3 region has the DNA TGTGCCAGCTCACCACCGCCGGACCTACCCTACGAGCAGTACTTC. Protein: CASSPPPDLPYEQYF. The rearrangement uses TRBV18 and TRBJ2-7; no definite D call. V shed 0 bases and J shed 2 bases, with 11 bases lying between them. Germline CDR1 KGHSH, CDR2 LQKENI. This CDR3 spans 15 amino acids.

There are many counts of this clonotype. V usage is TRBV5-1 and J usage is TRBJ1-6, with D possibly matching TRBD1 (6 bases). Germline CDR1 is SGHRS and CDR2 is YFSETQ. Trimming stripped 0 bases from V and 7 bases from J, with 11 bases between. The CDR3 totals 15 residues. This CDR3 is CASSLGHRDNSPLHF. CDR3 coding DNA: TGCGCCAGCAGCTTGGGCCACAGGGACAATTCACCCCTCCACTTT.

The chain joins TRBV27 to TRBJ2-5, with D unclear. Trimming removed 0 bases from V and 5 bases from J, with 7 bases in between. Germline V lookup: CDR1 MNHEY, CDR2 SMNVEV (reference sequence). This CDR3 spans 13 amino acids. The CDR3 is CASSLSSRETQYF. The CDR3 nucleotides are TGTGCCAGCAGTTTATCGAGTAGGGAGACCCAGTACTTC.

In this sample, this clonotype turned up many times. The rearrangement uses TRBV19 and TRBJ1-2; unclear D gene. CDR3 size: 14 residues. CDR1 is LNHDA and CDR2 is SQIVND in the germline V gene (reference sequence). Between the trimmed V and J ends, which lost 2 bases and 3 bases, there was a span of 10 bases. Written as DNA, the CDR3 is TGTGCCAGTAGTATAACCGCGGATTACTATGGCTACACCTTC. The encoded protein is CASSITADYYGYTF.

The sample holds many counts of this clonotype. The chain has TRBV10-2 and TRBJ1-2; the D is unclear. The germline CDR1 and CDR2 sequences are WSHSY and SAAADI. CDR3 length: 16 amino acids. V lost 4 bases and J lost 8, with 23 bases in between. This chain's CDR3 is CASSALTARRRRGYTF. As DNA, the CDR3 is TGCGCCAGCAGTGCCTTAACGGCCCGGCGCAGGAGGGGCTACACCTTC.

This chain connects TRBV12-3 or TRBV12-4 to TRBJ2-4; 8 bases are a match to TRBD2. The CDR3 is 16 amino acids. The V and J ends lost 8 bases and 0 bases, in that order; junction bases with no gene match: 9. The CDR3 sequence: CASSIRGGLAKNIQYF. CDR3 bases: TGTGCCAGCTCAATCCGGGGGGGACTAGCCAAAAACATTCAGTACTTC.

The V gene is TRBV6-1, the J gene TRBJ2-1; D is undetermined. With 7 bases removed from V and 0 bases from J, the gap between germline ends came to 25 bases. This CDR3 spans 19 amino acids. From germline, CDR1 is MNHNS and CDR2 SASEGT. The CDR3 nucleotides are TGTGCCAGCATCAAAAAGAGGACCCCGCCACGGAGCTCCTACAATGAGCAGTTCTTC. Residues: CASIKKRTPPRSSYNEQFF.